One TCR beta chain is described in this entry. This clonotype is deemed medium-sized (0.01 to 0.1%). The antigen this receptor binds is unknown. Per-base quality was not reported, and no clone a single base away is much larger than it. TCRdb lists the instrument as Illumina HiSeq 2000. Multiplex PCR amplification was used to build the TCR beta chain libraries. High-throughput sequencing was used to analyze the amplified TCR beta chain products. TCRdb reworked the public reads: Q25 trimming with fastp, MiXCR clone assembly, productive beta chains retained. A single entry per CDR3 protein holds the most common genes and DNA from its merged rows. The sample table contains about 11,000 distinct CDR3 sequences; only one count was recorded for under 40% of them. More than 14% of the sample goes to the ten largest clones. The data belong to a study of breast tumors, draining lymph nodes, adjacent tissues (dated by TCRdb to the mid-2010s). At the level of the whole study: The study compared TCR beta repertoires across tumor, adjacent nontumor tissue and axillary lymph nodes from breast cancer patients. In human breast cancer, the study set out to evaluate how tumor, surrounding tissue and draining lymph node repertoires relate to one another and whether T cells may move between these sites. Results the study describes overall, beyond this receptor: The conclusion that tumor T cells originate in lymph nodes was framed as consistent with a hypothesis rather than directly demonstrated. Tumor T-cell repertoires showed less diversity than lymph node repertoires and more diversity than nontumor tissue repertoires, and tumor T-cell repertoires showed preferential V and J gene usage. The data were considered consistent with the idea that most tumor T cells come from the lymph node and then expand in tumor tissue. The similarity between tumor and nontumor tissue repertoires was significantly greater in luminal-like breast cancer than in basal-like breast cancer.

From a lookup of the germline V gene, CDR1 and CDR2 are SGHTA and FQGNSA. Trimming leaves V shorter by 1 base and J shorter by 4 bases, with the junction holding 5 bases beyond the gene matches. The CDR3 contains 15 residues, cysteine and phenylalanine counted. The retained sequence is limited to the CDR3, 45 bases, with the frame set at the first base. The sequencing sample was made of breast tumor tissue. The chain couples TRBV7-2 to TRBJ1-2, and 8 bases in between align with TRBD1. This sequence originates from a female donor with breast cancer. Some clones in this sample may be carry-over from other donors' samples. The encoded CDR3 is CASSLGTGLFYGYTF. The nucleotides read TGTGCCAGCAGCTTAGGGACAGGGCTTTTCTATGGCTACACCTTC.